This T cell receptor beta chain was sequenced in a study of technical replicates of blood from a few donors. Between the trimmed V and J ends, which lost 8 bases and 2 bases, there was a span of 9 bases. CDR3 length: 12 residues. Germline-derived CDR1 and CDR2 are SEHNR and FQNEAQ (reference sequence). Assay used: immunoSEQ multiplex PCR; TCRdb lists only in-frame clones, some missing. Among some 56,000 clones, about 96% were seen once, and the ten largest hold 3% to 3.5%. The V gene is TRBV7-9, the J gene TRBJ2-5, with a weak D call TRBD1 (5 bases). Source material: PBMCs. The TCR originated in a human donor in good health. Some clones in this sample may be carry-over from other donors' samples. DNA of the CDR3: TGTGCCAGCGGGGCTGAGCAAGAGACCCAGTACTTC. It is translated as CASGAEQETQYF.